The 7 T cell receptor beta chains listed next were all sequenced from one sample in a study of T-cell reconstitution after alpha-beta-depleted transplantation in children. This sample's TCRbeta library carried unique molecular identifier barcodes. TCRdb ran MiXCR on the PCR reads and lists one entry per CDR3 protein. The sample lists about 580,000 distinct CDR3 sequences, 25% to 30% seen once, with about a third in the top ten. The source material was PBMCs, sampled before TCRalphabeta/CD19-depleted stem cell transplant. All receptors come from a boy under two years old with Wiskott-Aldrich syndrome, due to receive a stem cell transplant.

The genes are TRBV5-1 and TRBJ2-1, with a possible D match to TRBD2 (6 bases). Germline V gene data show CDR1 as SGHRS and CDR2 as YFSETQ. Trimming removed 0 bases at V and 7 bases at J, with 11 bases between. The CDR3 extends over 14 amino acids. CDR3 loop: CASSLVVAANEQFF. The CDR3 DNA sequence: TGCGCCAGCAGCTTGGTAGTAGCGGCAAATGAGCAGTTCTTC.

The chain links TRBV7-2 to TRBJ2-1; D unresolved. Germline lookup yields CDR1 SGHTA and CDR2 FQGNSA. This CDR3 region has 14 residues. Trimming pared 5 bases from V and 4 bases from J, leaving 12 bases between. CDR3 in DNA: TGTGCCAGCAGCAACGATGCGGAGTACAATGAGCAGTTCTTC. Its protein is CASSNDAEYNEQFF.

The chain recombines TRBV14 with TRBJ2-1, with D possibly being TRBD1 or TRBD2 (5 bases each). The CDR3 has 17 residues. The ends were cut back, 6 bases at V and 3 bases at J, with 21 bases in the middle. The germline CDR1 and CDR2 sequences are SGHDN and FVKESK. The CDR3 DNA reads TGTGCCAGCAGTGCGAGGGTCGGGACGCCTTTCTACAATGAGCAGTTCTTC. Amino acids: CASSARVGTPFYNEQFF.

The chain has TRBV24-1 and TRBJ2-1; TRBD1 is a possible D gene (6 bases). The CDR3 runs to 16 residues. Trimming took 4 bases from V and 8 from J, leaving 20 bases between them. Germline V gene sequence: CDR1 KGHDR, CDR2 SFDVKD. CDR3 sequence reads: CATSDPSTSSGDEQFF. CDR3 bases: TGTGCCACCAGTGACCCCAGCACTTCGTCAGGGGATGAGCAGTTCTTC.

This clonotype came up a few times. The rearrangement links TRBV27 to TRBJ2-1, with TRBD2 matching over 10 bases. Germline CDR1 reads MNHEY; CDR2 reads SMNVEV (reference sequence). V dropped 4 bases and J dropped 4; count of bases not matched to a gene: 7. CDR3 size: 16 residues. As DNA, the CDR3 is TGTGCCAGCAGTTCCATAGCGGGAGGTCGGTACAATGAGCAGTTCTTC. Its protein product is CASSSIAGGRYNEQFF.

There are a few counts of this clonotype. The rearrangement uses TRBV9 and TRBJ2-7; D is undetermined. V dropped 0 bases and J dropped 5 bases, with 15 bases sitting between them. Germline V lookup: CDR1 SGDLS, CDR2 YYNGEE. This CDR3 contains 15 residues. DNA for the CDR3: TGTGCCAGCAGCGTAGAGGCAGCGCCGGGCCACGAGCAGTACTTC. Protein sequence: CASSVEAAPGHEQYF.

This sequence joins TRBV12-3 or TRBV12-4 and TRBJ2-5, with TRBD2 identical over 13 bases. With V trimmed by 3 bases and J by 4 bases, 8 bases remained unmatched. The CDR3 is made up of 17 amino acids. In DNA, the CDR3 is TGTGCCAGCAGTTTTGGACTAGCGGGAGTCTTAGGAGAGACCCAGTACTTC. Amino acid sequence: CASSFGLAGVLGETQYF.